This T cell receptor beta chain appears in the sequencing data of a study of T cells in tuberculosis. Study overall: T cells were selected with CD1B tetramers loaded with glucose monomycolate.

The CDR3 length is 13 residues. Trimming shortened V by 3 bases and J by 4 bases, and 10 bases separated the two germline ends. The germline gives CDR1 SEHNR, CDR2 FQNEAQ (reference sequence). Sequencing of TCR-alpha and TCR-beta chains was unpaired. Clones were read by immunoSEQ multiplex PCR, and TCRdb kept only the in-frame ones, dropping some. The sample shows 55,000 to 70,000 clones, about four fifths of them seen only once. This clone showed up just once. Other DNA sequences from this sample encode an identical CDR3 as well. Thawed, overnight-rested PBMC were stained with GMM-loaded CD1B tetramer, viability dye and anti-CD3, then sorted. C32 glucose monomycolate from Rhodococcus equi was loaded onto the CD1B tetramers. Before cryopreservation, the sorted PBMC lost their CD14-expressing monocytes. Tetramer-negative cells, some 95,000 per donor, were also sorted.

Sequenced sample: CD1b-GMM tetramer-negative cells sorted from PBMCs. The rearrangement links TRBV7-9 to TRBJ2-7; perhaps TRBD2 as D (6 bases). This TCR was sampled from an adult woman with latent tuberculosis. The CDR3 spells CASSFRDSYEQYF. In nucleotides, the CDR3 is TGTGCCAGCAGCTTTAGGGACTCTTACGAGCAGTACTTC.